Below, 26 T cell receptor beta chains from the same sample are listed, as sequenced in a study of cytomegalovirus exposure and HLA in healthy donors. The PCR employed 60 Vbeta primers together with 13 Jbeta primers. Assay: immunoSEQ multiplex PCR; the TCRdb copy retains only in-frame clones and omits some. The table lists 75,000 to 100,000 clones, about 80% of them singletons. The sequenced sample consisted of PBMCs. These receptors all come from a man aged 55-75 years in good health and CMV-seropositive.

This clone has more than one count but fewer than ten. The chain has TRBV6-5 and TRBJ2-7; 10 bases align to TRBD1. J was trimmed by 5 bases and V by 6 bases; bases with no gene match: 7. The germline V gene has CDR1 MNHEY and CDR2 SVGAGI. The CDR3 is 14 residues long. The CDR3 sequence: CASRWDRGAHEQYF. As DNA, the CDR3 is TGTGCCAGCAGGTGGGACAGGGGAGCCCACGAGCAGTACTTC.

The gene calls are TRBV14 and TRBJ2-2; D not certain. The length of the CDR3 is 13 residues. Looked up from germline, CDR1 is SGHDN and CDR2 is FVKESK. V shed 0 bases and J shed 8 bases, with 7 bases lying between them. The CDR3 DNA sequence: TGTGCCAGCAGCCAAGATCTATCAGGGGAGCTGTTTTTT. The encoded protein is CASSQDLSGELFF. Full variable domain (rest looked up from reference TRBV14 and TRBJ2-2): EAGVTQFPSHSVIEKGQTVTLRCDPISGHDNLYWYRRVMGKEIKFLLHFVKESKQDESGMPNNRFLAERTGGTYSTLKVQPAELEDSGVYFCASSQDLSGELFFGEGSRLTVL.

A note on this clone: The sample holds other DNA sequences that translate to the same CDR3. The chain recombines TRBV4-2 with TRBJ2-7, with D possibly being TRBD2 (7 bases). The CDR3 length is 14 residues. V was trimmed by 3 bases and J by 1 base, leaving 10 bases between them. Germline CDR1 LGHNA, CDR2 YNFKEQ. CDR3 coding DNA: TGTGCCAGCAGCCAGGGGGGGCAGTCCTACGAGCAGTACTTC. It codes for CASSQGGQSYEQYF.

This chain connects TRBV7-8 to TRBJ2-1, with D possibly matching TRBD2 (6 bases). Germline lookup yields CDR1 SGHVS and CDR2 FQNEAQ. V lost 5 bases to trimming and J lost 5 bases, with 19 bases between them. The CDR3 has 16 residues. In DNA, the CDR3 is TGTGCCAGCAGCCAGCGGACTAATCCCCCCCACAATGAGCAGTTCTTC. Translating it yields CASSQRTNPPHNEQFF.

This chain links TRBV7-9 with TRBJ1-6; weak D call: TRBD1 (6 bases). Per germline, CDR1 SEHNR and CDR2 FQNEAQ (reference sequence). V lost 5 bases and J 2 bases, leaving 13 bases between the germline ends. This CDR3 is 16 amino acids long. CDR3 amino acids: CASSETGSAYNSPLHF. The CDR3 bases are TGTGCCAGCAGCGAAACAGGGTCGGCCTATAATTCACCCCTCCACTTT.

This clone has a single count. This chain links TRBV5-1 with TRBJ1-4; unclear D gene. The length of the CDR3 is 15 residues. Per germline, CDR1 SGHRS and CDR2 YFSETQ. The V end was cut by 1 base, the J end by 8 bases, with 15 bases between. The CDR3 here is CASSLTGVPGEKLFF. The CDR3 nucleotides are TGCGCCAGCAGCTTGACCGGGGTGCCCGGGGAAAAACTGTTTTTT. The whole variable domain, filled in from reference TRBV5-1 and TRBJ1-4, reads KAGVTQTPRYLIKTRGQQVTLSCSPISGHRSVSWYQQTPGQGLQFLFEYFSETQRNKGNFPGRFSGRQFSNSRSEMNVSTLELGDSALYLCASSLTGVPGEKLFFGSGTQLSVL.

The chain combines TRBV19 with TRBJ2-5, with D perhaps TRBD2 (6 bases). V gave up 4 bases and J gave up 2 bases, with 14 bases separating them. The germline gives CDR1 LNHDA, CDR2 SQIVND (reference sequence). The CDR3 extends over 15 amino acids. CDR3 nucleotides: TGTGCCAGTAGTAAACCACCGGGACTTCAAGAGACCCAGTACTTC. Encoded protein: CASSKPPGLQETQYF.

The chain recombines TRBV6-1 with TRBJ2-7; a weak D match, TRBD1 (5 bases). Trimming pared 2 bases from V and 9 bases from J, leaving 11 bases between. CDR3 size: 12 residues. Germline V gene lookup returns CDR1 MNHNS and CDR2 SASEGT. The DNA of the CDR3 is TGTGCCAGCAGTGAAATCCAGGGCGCGCAGTACTTC. Its translation: CASSEIQGAQYF.

The chain's CDR3 is CASSLGGDGNEQFF. The CDR3 DNA follows: TGCGCCAGCAGCTTAGGAGGGGATGGAAATGAGCAGTTCTTC. The V call is TRBV5-1, the J call TRBJ2-1, with D possibly TRBD2 on 6 matching bases. CDR1 and CDR2 from the germline V gene are SGHRS and YFSETQ. Trimming removed 2 bases at V and 7 bases at J, with 13 bases between. The CDR3 has 14 amino acids.

The chain recombines TRBV6-1 with TRBJ1-5; D unclear. The V gene's germline CDR1 is MNHNS and CDR2 SASEGT. V dropped 5 bases and J dropped 0 bases, with 8 bases sitting between them. CDR3 size: 14 residues. The CDR3 bases are TGTGCCAGCAGTTTGGGCTATAGCAATCAGCCCCAGCATTTT. Translated, it gives CASSLGYSNQPQHF.

The chain has TRBV7-2 and TRBJ1-6; weak D call: TRBD1 (6 bases). Germline CDR1 SGHTA, CDR2 FQGNSA. Trimming removed 2 bases at V and 8 bases at J, with 10 bases between. The CDR3 covers 14 residues. The CDR3 coding sequence is TGTGCCAGCAGCTTACAACAGGGATATTCACCCCTCCACTTT. Its protein product is CASSLQQGYSPLHF.

This sequence joins TRBV11-2 and TRBJ2-7, with 7 bases identical to TRBD1. There are 15 residues in the CDR3. The ends lost 5 bases at V and 3 bases at J; junction bases unmatched: 10. Germline lookup yields CDR1 SGHAT and CDR2 FQNNGV. DNA for the CDR3: TGTGCCAGCAGCCCCAGCCGACAGGGTAGCTACGAGCAGTACTTC. Its protein product is CASSPSRQGSYEQYF. Full variable domain (outside the CDR3, taken from reference TRBV11-2 and TRBJ2-7): EAGVAQSPRYKIIEKRQSVAFWCNPISGHATLYWYQQILGQGPKLLIQFQNNGVVDDSQLPKDRFSAERLKGVDSTLKIQPAKLEDSAVYLCASSPSRQGSYEQYFGPGTRLTVT.

The chain joins TRBV11-2 to TRBJ1-4, with D tentatively TRBD1 (5 bases). Trimming pared 5 bases from V and 4 bases from J, leaving 8 bases between. CDR1 SGHAT and CDR2 FQNNGV come from the germline V gene. The CDR3 totals 13 residues. The CDR3 loop is CASSKGDNEKLFF. CDR3 DNA: TGTGCCAGCAGCAAAGGGGATAATGAAAAACTGTTTTTT.

This clone has just a few counts. V and J are TRBV4-3 and TRBJ2-7; 8 nucleotides agree with TRBD1. The junction had 10 bases not matched to a gene; V was cut back by 0 bases and J by 9 bases. The CDR3 runs to 15 residues. In germline, CDR1 is LGHNA, CDR2 YSLEER. The CDR3 DNA sequence: TGCGCCAGCAGCCAAGATCCCGGACAGGGCAGGGCGCAGTACTTC. Translation: CASSQDPGQGRAQYF.

J is TRBJ2-7 and V is TRBV14; TRBD1 matches at 7 bases. The V gene end was trimmed by 4 bases and the J gene end by 5 bases; junction bases not matched to a gene: 17. The germline CDR1 and CDR2 sequences are SGHDN and FVKESK. The CDR3 consists of 17 residues. CDR3 sequence: CASSLRTGFNYVHEQYF. For the CDR3, the DNA is TGTGCCAGCAGCCTCCGGACAGGATTTAATTACGTCCACGAGCAGTACTTC.

The chain combines TRBV5-4 with TRBJ2-5; 7 positions agree with TRBD1. The CDR3 is made up of 14 amino acids. The germline CDR1 and CDR2 sequences are SGHNT and YYREEE (reference sequence). The junction had 7 bases not matched to a gene; V was cut back by 3 bases and J by 5 bases. The CDR3 DNA sequence: TGTGCCAGCAGCTCCCCGACAGGGACGGAGACCCAGTACTTC. This encodes CASSSPTGTETQYF.

This chain uses TRBV21-1 with TRBJ1-2. TRBV21-1 is designated a pseudogene. The CDR3 runs to 17 residues. The CDR3 region is CASSKETGGRGNYGYTF. In DNA form, the CDR3 reads TGTGCCAGCAGCAAAGAAACGGGGGGGAGAGGTAACTATGGCTACACCTTC.

This chain joins TRBV7-9 and TRBJ2-1, with 13 bases identical to TRBD2. Trimming removed 1 base from V and 4 bases from J; junction bases left unmatched: 1. CDR1 is SEHNR and CDR2 is FQNEAQ in the germline V gene (reference sequence). CDR3 length equals 16 residues. DNA of the CDR3: TGTGCCAGCAGCTTAGGGGGACTAGCGGGGTACAATGAGCAGTTCTTC. Its protein product is CASSLGGLAGYNEQFF.

This clone occurred a few times. The rearrangement links TRBV6-4 to TRBJ1-1; 8 bases fit TRBD1. V was pared by 6 bases and J by 3 bases, with 6 bases of the junction left unmatched. This CDR3 is 14 amino acids long. Germline CDR1 MRHNA, CDR2 SNTAGT. The CDR3 protein is CASRDLDRDTEAFF. The CDR3 nucleotides are TGTGCCAGCAGGGATTTGGACAGGGACACTGAAGCTTTCTTT.

The chain is built from TRBV9 and TRBJ2-5, with 7 bases that match TRBD2. V shed 0 bases and J 5 bases; nucleotides not matched to a gene: 4. The CDR3 is made up of 14 amino acids. Germline V gene lookup returns CDR1 SGDLS and CDR2 YYNGEE. CDR3 nucleotide sequence: TGTGCCAGCAGCGTAGGGGTGGGAGGGGAGACCCAGTACTTC. It specifies CASSVGVGGETQYF.

V gene TRBV28 combines with J gene TRBJ2-2, with a tentative D call TRBD2 (7 bases). The germline V gene encodes CDR1 MDHEN and CDR2 SYDVKM. Trimming removed 6 bases from V and 4 bases from J, with 21 bases in between. This CDR3 has 17 amino acids. The CDR3 sequence: CASRIGGVQTRTGELFF. CDR3 sequence (DNA): TGTGCCAGCAGAATAGGGGGGGTACAGACCCGCACCGGGGAGCTGTTTTTT.

This chain joins TRBV7-9 and TRBJ2-1; 12 bases fit TRBD2. This CDR3 is built from 15 residues. From germline, CDR1 is SEHNR and CDR2 FQNEAQ (reference sequence). Unmatched junction bases numbered 5, after V lost 2 bases and J lost 9 bases. Written as DNA, the CDR3 is TGTGCCAGCAGCTTACCGTCTAGCGGGGGGGGTGAGCAGTTCTTC. Translation: CASSLPSSGGGEQFF.

The chain recombines TRBV19 with TRBJ1-1; a weak D match, TRBD1 (5 bases). CDR1 LNHDA and CDR2 SQIVND come from the germline V gene (reference sequence). The V gene lost 3 bases and the J gene lost 5 bases, with 19 bases spanning the gap. The CDR3 has 16 amino acids. CDR3 region: CASSIPTGLGWTEAFF. CDR3 DNA: TGTGCCAGTAGTATCCCAACAGGTTTAGGGTGGACTGAAGCTTTCTTT.

The chain links TRBV6-6 to TRBJ2-1, with D perhaps TRBD2 (6 bases). The CDR3 is made up of 15 amino acids. Germline V CDR1 and CDR2: MNHNY, SVGAGI (reference sequence). Trimming took off 2 bases at V and 4 bases at J, with 12 bases between the two ends. The CDR3 DNA reads TGTGCCAGCAGTTACGGGGGGATTCATTACAATGAGCAGTTCTTC. It yields the protein CASSYGGIHYNEQFF.

The V gene is TRBV2, the J gene TRBJ2-7; TRBD1 is a possible D gene (6 bases). In germline, CDR1 is SNHLY, CDR2 FYNNEI. The CDR3 is 12 residues long. Trimming stripped 8 bases from V and 4 bases from J, with 12 bases between. This chain's CDR3 is CASVGADYEQYF. The CDR3 DNA is TGTGCCAGCGTGGGGGCGGATTACGAGCAGTACTTC.

This clone has just a few counts. This rearrangement joins TRBV6-5 to TRBJ1-1; no reliable D call. Germline CDR1 MNHEY, CDR2 SVGAGI. The CDR3 totals 15 residues. V lost 0 bases and J 6 bases, leaving 14 bases between the germline ends. The CDR3 DNA is TGTGCCAGCAGTTACTCTCGGGGTTTTCTCTCTGAAGCTTTCTTT. The encoded protein is CASSYSRGFLSEAFF.